Below, 14 T cell receptor beta chains from the same sample are listed, as sequenced in a study of human CD8 memory T cell subsets. Investigators built TCR beta libraries using UMI-labeled 5' RACE. After re-calling the 5' RACE reads, TCRdb lists one entry per CDR3 protein, DNA absent. This repertoire includes about 20,000 distinct CDR3 sequences. Sequences were obtained from CD8+ T cells from PBMCs. The receptors derive from a human donor in good health.

V usage is TRBV20-1 and J usage is TRBJ2-5; TCRdb outputs TRBD2, but without DNA this stays unchecked. This CDR3 is built from 15 residues. From germline, CDR1 is DFQATT and CDR2 SNEGSKA (reference sequence). The CDR3 is CSASASGGAQETQYF.

V usage is TRBV6-2 or TRBV6-3 and J usage is TRBJ1-1; TCRdb's D call of TRBD1 is untestable without DNA. CDR1 is MNHEY and CDR2 is SVGEGT in the germline V gene. The CDR3 runs 14 residues. Here the CDR3 reads CASTSRGMATEAFF.

The rearrangement uses TRBV4-2 and TRBJ1-1; absent DNA, TCRdb's TRBD1 call cannot be checked. Per the germline V gene, CDR1 is LGHNA and CDR2 is YNFKEQ. The CDR3 is made up of 14 amino acids. CDR3 in amino acids: CASSQEGGRTEAFF.

V is TRBV6-2 or TRBV6-3 and J is TRBJ1-1. The CDR3 extends over 18 amino acids. CDR1 and CDR2 from the germline V gene are MNHEY and SVGEGT. CDR3 loop: CASSYSISGGKTNTEAFF.

The chain employs TRBV7-8 and TRBJ1-2; the D gene TCRdb calls, TRBD1, cannot be checked with no DNA. The CDR3 covers 14 residues. Germline V gene lookup returns CDR1 SGHVS and CDR2 FQNEAQ. CDR3 sequence: CASTPGPGTGGYTF.

The chain uses TRBV7-9 and TRBJ2-7. The V gene's germline CDR1 is SEHNR and CDR2 FQNEAQ (reference sequence). CDR3 size: 16 residues. This chain's CDR3 is CASSHPSSGASYEQYF.

This sequence joins TRBV7-8 and TRBJ2-1; TCRdb's D gene call, TRBD2, goes unchecked for lack of DNA. CDR1 SGHVS and CDR2 FQNEAQ come from the germline V gene. The CDR3 loop spans 15 amino acids. The CDR3 sequence is CASSSRGEFYNEQFF.

V gene TRBV19 combines with J gene TRBJ2-1; TCRdb reports TRBD1, a call that lacks DNA to check it against. This CDR3 region has 14 residues. CDR1 LNHDA and CDR2 SQIVND come from the germline V gene (reference sequence). The CDR3 protein is CASSDSPLYNEQFF.

This clonotype is large (0.1 to 1%) by frequency. The chain employs TRBV3-1 and TRBJ2-5; with no DNA, the TCRdb D assignment of TRBD2 cannot be verified. The CDR3 has 15 amino acids. Per the germline V gene, CDR1 is LGHDT and CDR2 is YNNKEL (reference sequence). The CDR3 spells CASSHREVGQETQYF.

The J gene is TRBJ1-5, the V gene TRBV28. CDR1 is MDHEN, CDR2 SYDVKM, per germline. The CDR3 contains 12 residues. The CDR3: CASSLPRGPQHF.

The V and J genes are TRBV27 and TRBJ2-1; the TRBD1 assignment by TCRdb is unverifiable without DNA. CDR3 length: 15 amino acids. Looked up from germline, CDR1 is MNHEY and CDR2 is SMNVEV (reference sequence). The CDR3 reads CASRRGSSSYNEQFF.

V and J are TRBV7-9 and TRBJ2-7; TCRdb's D gene call, TRBD1, goes unchecked for lack of DNA. Per the germline V gene, CDR1 is SEHNR and CDR2 is FQNEAQ (reference sequence). This CDR3 region has 15 residues. CDR3 residues: CASSSNYRGGYEQYF.

This clonotype is medium-sized by frequency. V is TRBV28 and J is TRBJ1-5; TCRdb's D call of TRBD1 is untestable without DNA. The length of the CDR3 is 14 residues. CDR1 MDHEN and CDR2 SYDVKM come from the germline V gene. The CDR3 sequence is CASSILGVTQPQHF.

The V call is TRBV7-6, the J call TRBJ2-7; the TCRdb call, TRBD2, lacks DNA for checking. Germline V gene data show CDR1 as SGHVS and CDR2 as FNYEAQ. The CDR3 has 15 residues. CDR3 residues: CASSLGTSWFDEQYF.